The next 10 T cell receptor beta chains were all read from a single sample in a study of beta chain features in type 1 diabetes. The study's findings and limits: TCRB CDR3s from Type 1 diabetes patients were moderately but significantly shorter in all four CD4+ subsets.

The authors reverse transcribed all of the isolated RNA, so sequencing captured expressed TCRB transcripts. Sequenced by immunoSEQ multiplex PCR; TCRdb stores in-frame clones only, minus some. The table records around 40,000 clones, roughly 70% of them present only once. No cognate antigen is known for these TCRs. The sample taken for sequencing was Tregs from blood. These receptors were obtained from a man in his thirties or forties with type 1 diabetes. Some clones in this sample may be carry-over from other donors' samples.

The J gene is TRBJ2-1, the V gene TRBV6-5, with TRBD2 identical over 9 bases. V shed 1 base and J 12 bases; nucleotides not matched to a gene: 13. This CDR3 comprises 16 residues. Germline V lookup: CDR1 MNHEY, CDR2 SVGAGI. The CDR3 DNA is TGTGCCAGCAGTTACTTGGTTAGCGGGGGTCCCCTCGGGCAGTTCTTC. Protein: CASSYLVSGGPLGQFF.

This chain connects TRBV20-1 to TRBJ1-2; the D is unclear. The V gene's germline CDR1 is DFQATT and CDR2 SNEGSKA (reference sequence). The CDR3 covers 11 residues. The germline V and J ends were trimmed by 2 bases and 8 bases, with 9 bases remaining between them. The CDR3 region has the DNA TGCAGTGCTAGATACGGTAACGGCTACACCTTC. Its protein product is CSARYGNGYTF.

The CDR3 bases are TGTGCCAGCAGTACGTTGGGGGGTACGCAGTATTTT. This gives the protein CASSTLGGTQYF. V usage is TRBV6-5 and J usage is TRBJ2-3, with a tentative D call TRBD2 (6 bases). V was cut by 5 bases and J by 8 bases, with 11 bases left in between. The CDR3 extends over 12 amino acids. The germline CDR1 and CDR2 sequences are MNHEY and SVGAGI.

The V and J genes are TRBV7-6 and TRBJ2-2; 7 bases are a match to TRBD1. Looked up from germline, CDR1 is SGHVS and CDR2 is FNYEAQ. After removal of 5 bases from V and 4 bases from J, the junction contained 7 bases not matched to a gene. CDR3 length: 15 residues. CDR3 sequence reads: CASSHWDRSTGELFF. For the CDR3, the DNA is TGTGCCAGCAGCCACTGGGACAGATCCACCGGGGAGCTGTTTTTT.

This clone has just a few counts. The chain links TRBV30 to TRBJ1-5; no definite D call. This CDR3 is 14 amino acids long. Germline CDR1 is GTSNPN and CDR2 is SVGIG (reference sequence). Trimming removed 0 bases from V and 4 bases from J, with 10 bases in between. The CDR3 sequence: CAWSVGGWNQPQHF. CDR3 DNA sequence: TGTGCCTGGAGTGTGGGAGGTTGGAATCAGCCCCAGCATTTT.

CDR3 loop: CASSFGRHYNEQFF. CDR3 sequence (DNA): TGCGCCAGCAGCTTCGGCAGGCACTACAATGAGCAGTTCTTC. The V gene is TRBV5-1, the J gene TRBJ2-1; D is unresolved. Germline CDR1 and CDR2: SGHRS and YFSETQ. The V and J ends lost 2 bases and 3 bases respectively, with 9 bases between them. CDR3 size: 14 residues.

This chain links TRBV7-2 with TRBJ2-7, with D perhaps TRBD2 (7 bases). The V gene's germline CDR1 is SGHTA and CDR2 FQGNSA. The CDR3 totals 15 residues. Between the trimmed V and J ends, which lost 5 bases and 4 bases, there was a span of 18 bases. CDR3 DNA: TGTGCCAGCAGCCTCGGGGGGCCGGGCTCATACGAGCAGTACTTC. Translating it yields CASSLGGPGSYEQYF.

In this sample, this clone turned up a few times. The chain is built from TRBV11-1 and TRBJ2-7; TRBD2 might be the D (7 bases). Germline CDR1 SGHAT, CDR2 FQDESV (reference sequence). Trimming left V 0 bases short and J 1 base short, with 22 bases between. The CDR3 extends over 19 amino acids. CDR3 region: CASSLALGGGGLSSYEQYF. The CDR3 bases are TGTGCCAGCAGCTTAGCCCTTGGCGGCGGGGGCCTTTCTTCCTACGAGCAGTACTTC.

The CDR3 loop is CSVEKRVGSSEAFF. CDR3 DNA: TGCAGCGTTGAAAAACGGGTGGGGAGTTCTGAAGCTTTCTTT. The chain combines TRBV29-1 with TRBJ1-1, with D unclear. V was trimmed by 2 bases and J by 6 bases, leaving 16 bases between them. CDR3 size: 14 residues. CDR1 and CDR2 (germline): SQVTM, ANQGSEA.

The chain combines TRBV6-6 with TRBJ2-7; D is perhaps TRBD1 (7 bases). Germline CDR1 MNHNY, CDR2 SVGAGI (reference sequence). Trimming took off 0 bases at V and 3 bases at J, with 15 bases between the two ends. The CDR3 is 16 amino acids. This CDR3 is CASSYSTGRRFYEQYF. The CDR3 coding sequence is TGTGCCAGCAGTTACTCGACAGGGAGGCGTTTCTACGAGCAGTACTTC.